The 17 T cell receptor beta chains below were found in one sample sequenced in a study of vaccination and CD4 T cells after COVID-19. What these receptors recognize is not known. Treatment indicated: roughly 11-day PBMC culture with coronavirus spike peptide pools or control peptides (ViraFEST assay). With the Oncomine TCR Beta short-read assay, DNA from cultured CD4+ T cells was sequenced. One entry per CDR3 protein results from TCRdb running MiXCR on the PCR reads. The data show 20,000 to 30,000 distinct CDR3 sequences, over 60% seen once. Sequencing was performed on CD4+ T cells from blood, cultured in vitro. The source is a human donor who had recovered from COVID-19.

The V call is TRBV28, the J call TRBJ2-7, with 9 bases aligning to TRBD1. Trimming removed 6 bases from V and 3 bases from J; junction bases left unmatched: 0. Germline CDR1 and CDR2: MDHEN and SYDVKM. The CDR3 length is 12 residues. The DNA for the CDR3 is TGTGCCAGCAGGGACAGGGGCTACGAGCAGTACTTC. Amino acid sequence: CASRDRGYEQYF.

This clonotype was counted only a few times. The genes are TRBV6-1 and TRBJ1-1; 7 positions agree with TRBD1. In germline, CDR1 is MNHNS, CDR2 SASEGT. The CDR3 is 17 amino acids. Losses at the gene ends were 5 bases for V and 0 bases for J; bases not matched to a gene: 12. The CDR3, as DNA: TGTGCCAGCAGTCCCCCACAGGGGACCCAAATGAACACTGAAGCTTTCTTT. Translation gives CASSPPQGTQMNTEAFF.

The genes are TRBV2 and TRBJ1-5, with D unclear. Germline-derived CDR1 and CDR2 are SNHLY and FYNNEI. The CDR3 totals 15 residues. Trimming cost V 5 bases and J 4 bases, with 15 bases left between them. The CDR3 bases are TGTGCCAGCAGTCAGGCTCCGGCGGGAAATCAGCCCCAGCATTTT. Amino acids: CASSQAPAGNQPQHF.

This chain uses TRBV7-2 with TRBJ2-7; 8 nucleotides align to TRBD2. Per germline, CDR1 SGHTA and CDR2 FQGNSA. V was pared by 4 bases and J by 5 bases, with 16 bases of the junction left unmatched. This CDR3 comprises 17 residues. Written as DNA, the CDR3 is TGTGCCAGCAGCTACCCCATCATGGGCGGGAGGATGAACGAGCAGTACTTC. Its translation: CASSYPIMGGRMNEQYF.

The J gene is TRBJ2-7, the V gene TRBV20-1; TRBD2 agrees at 7 bases. The V gene's germline CDR1 is DFQATT and CDR2 SNEGSKA (reference sequence). V lost 6 bases, J lost 5 bases, and 13 bases stayed unmatched. This CDR3 is built from 14 residues. The CDR3 nucleotides are TGCAGTGCCCCTTTCGCCGGACTAGTGGACGAGCAGTACTTC. Protein sequence: CSAPFAGLVDEQYF.

The chain employs TRBV28 and TRBJ2-5; TRBD2 matches at 12 bases. The V gene end was trimmed by 3 bases and the J gene end by 5 bases; junction bases not matched to a gene: 10. This CDR3 comprises 17 residues. The germline V gene has CDR1 MDHEN and CDR2 SYDVKM. CDR3 amino acids: CASSFGTSGRSRETQYF. The CDR3 DNA reads as TGTGCCAGCAGTTTTGGAACTAGCGGGAGGTCCCGGGAGACCCAGTACTTC. The entire variable domain, with the rest obtained from reference TRBV28 and TRBJ2-5, is as follows: DVKVTQSSRYLVKRTGEKVFLECVQDMDHENMFWYRQDPGLGLRLIYFSYDVKMKEKGDIPEGYSVSREKKERFSLILESASTNQTSMYLCASSFGTSGRSRETQYFGPGTRLLVL.

This chain's CDR3 is CASSLLGLSSYNSPLHF. The CDR3 DNA sequence: TGTGCCAGCAGCTTACTAGGCCTCAGCTCCTATAATTCACCCCTCCACTTT. The gene calls are TRBV7-2 and TRBJ1-6; D is ambiguous. V lost 2 bases and J lost 0, with 11 bases in between. The CDR3 totals 17 residues. CDR1 is SGHTA, CDR2 FQGNSA, per germline.

This sequence joins TRBV6-1 and TRBJ1-1; D remains ambiguous. In germline, CDR1 is MNHNS, CDR2 SASEGT. V shed 6 bases and J shed 4 bases, with 15 bases lying between them. This CDR3 contains 14 residues. CDR3 residues: CASRRSIGVTEAFF. CDR3 DNA sequence: TGTGCCAGCAGGAGAAGCATAGGAGTCACTGAAGCTTTCTTT.

The CDR3: CASSLGGTNAGVSGYTF. The CDR3 nucleotides are TGTGCCAGCAGCTTAGGGGGTACGAATGCGGGCGTATCGGGCTACACCTTC. The V call is TRBV7-2, the J call TRBJ1-2, with unresolved D. Deletions cut 1 base from V and 8 bases from J, with 23 bases between. CDR1 is SGHTA and CDR2 is FQGNSA in the germline V gene. This CDR3 is 17 amino acids long.

This clonotype occurred a few times. V is TRBV7-2 and J is TRBJ1-6, with D possibly being TRBD1 (6 bases). CDR1 and CDR2 (germline): SGHTA, FQGNSA. CDR3 size: 16 residues. Trimming shortened V by 5 bases and J by 9 bases, and 20 bases separated the two germline ends. CDR3 DNA: TGTGCCAGCAGCCCCACAATGACAGGAGTGGGTTCACCCCTCCACTTT. Translating gives CASSPTMTGVGSPLHF.

The chain links TRBV7-2 to TRBJ2-1; either TRBD1 or TRBD2 may fit D (6 bases each). Germline assignment: CDR1 SGHTA and CDR2 FQGNSA. The CDR3 extends over 13 amino acids. Trimming removed 5 bases from V and 7 bases from J, with 12 bases in between. The CDR3 here is CASSGLRGNEQFF. DNA of the CDR3: TGTGCCAGCAGCGGACTAAGGGGGAATGAGCAGTTCTTC. Combining the CDR3 with reference TRBV7-2 and TRBJ2-1 gives the whole variable domain GAGVSQSPSNKVTEKGKDVELRCDPISGHTALYWYRQSLGQGLEFLIYFQGNSAPDKSGLPSDRFSAERTGGSVSTLTIQRTQQEDSAVYLCASSGLRGNEQFFGPGTRLTVL.

V is TRBV19 and J is TRBJ1-2; TRBD1 might be the D (5 bases). The CDR3 is made up of 12 amino acids. V gave up 7 bases and J gave up 5 bases, with 11 bases separating them. The germline V gene has CDR1 LNHDA and CDR2 SQIVND (reference sequence). CDR3 region: CASKAGSYGYTF. CDR3 in DNA: TGTGCCAGTAAGGCAGGGAGTTATGGCTACACCTTC.

The V and J genes are TRBV19 and TRBJ2-1, with 11 nucleotides matching TRBD2. V gave up 8 bases and J gave up 8 bases; unmatched junction bases: 8. Germline V lookup: CDR1 LNHDA, CDR2 SQIVND (reference sequence). This CDR3 spans 14 amino acids. The CDR3 region has the DNA TGTGCCAGTGTGACTAGCGGGAAGTCGTATGAGCAGTTCTTC. Translated, it gives CASVTSGKSYEQFF.

V usage is TRBV7-3 and J usage is TRBJ1-1; the D is unclear. Between the trimmed V and J ends, which lost 2 bases and 5 bases, there was a span of 12 bases. The V gene's germline CDR1 is SGHTA and CDR2 FQGTGA. The CDR3 covers 14 residues. CDR3 nucleotides: TGTGCCAGCAGCTTAGCCCCTCTCGGGACTGAAGCTTTCTTT. Its translation is CASSLAPLGTEAFF.

The rearrangement joins TRBV27 to TRBJ2-5; 13 bases fit TRBD2. Per germline, CDR1 MNHEY and CDR2 SMNVEV (reference sequence). Trimming took 5 bases from V and 9 from J; bases not matched to a gene: 9. The CDR3 is made up of 15 amino acids. In nucleotides, the CDR3 is TGTGCCAGCAGTCCCCGGACTAGCGGGAGAAACTCCCAGTACTTC. As protein: CASSPRTSGRNSQYF.

The chain is built from TRBV20-1 and TRBJ2-5, with 15 nucleotides matching TRBD2. Germline V gives CDR1 DFQATT, CDR2 SNEGSKA (reference sequence). The V segment lost 0 bases and the J segment 5 bases; nucleotides outside the gene matches: 13. This CDR3 contains 19 residues. DNA for the CDR3: TGCAGTGCTAGAGATCCTACCGGGACTAGCGGGAGGCCCAGTGAGACCCAGTACTTC. Protein product: CSARDPTGTSGRPSETQYF.

The rearrangement links TRBV7-6 to TRBJ2-5, with D tentatively TRBD1 or TRBD2 (5 bases each). The CDR3 runs 12 residues. V was clipped by 8 bases and J by 1 base, with 8 bases between them. Germline loops: CDR1 SGHVS, CDR2 FNYEAQ. CDR3 sequence: CASGGFQETQYF. The CDR3 region has the DNA TGTGCCAGCGGGGGATTCCAAGAGACCCAGTACTTC.